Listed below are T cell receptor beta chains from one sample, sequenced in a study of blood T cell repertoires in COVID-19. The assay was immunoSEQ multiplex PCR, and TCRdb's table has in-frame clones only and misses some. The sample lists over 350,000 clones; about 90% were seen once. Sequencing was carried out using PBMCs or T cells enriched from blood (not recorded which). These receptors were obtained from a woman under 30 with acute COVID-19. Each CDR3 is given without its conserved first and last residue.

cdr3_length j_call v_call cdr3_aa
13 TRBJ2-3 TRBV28 ASSTGTSVADTQY
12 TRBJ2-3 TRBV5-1 ASSLGSNTDTQY
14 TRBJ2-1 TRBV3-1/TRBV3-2 ASSQDPGLFFGEQF
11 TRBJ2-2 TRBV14 ASSQDRVGELF
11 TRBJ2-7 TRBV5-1 ASSPGLDYEQY
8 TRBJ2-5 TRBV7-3 ATTSQTQY
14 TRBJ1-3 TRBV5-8 ASSLPQRFSGNTIY
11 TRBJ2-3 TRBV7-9 ASSFVERGAQY
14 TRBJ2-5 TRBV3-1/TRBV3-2 ASSQEGRTLRETQY
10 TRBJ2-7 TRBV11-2 ASSFQGAEQY
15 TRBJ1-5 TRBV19 ASSGDRGSHSNQPQH
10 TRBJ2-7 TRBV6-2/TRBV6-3 ASSFQTYEQY
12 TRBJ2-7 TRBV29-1 SVARDSSYYEQY
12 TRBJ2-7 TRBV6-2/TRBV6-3 ASSLRTVPYEQY
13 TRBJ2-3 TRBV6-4 ASSFRFTVTDTQY
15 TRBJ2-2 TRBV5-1 ASSRGLRDRDGGELF
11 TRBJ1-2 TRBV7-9 ASSQIVNYGYT
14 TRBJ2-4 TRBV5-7 ASSLNLLAGEDIQY
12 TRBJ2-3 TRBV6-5 ASSYLENTDTQY
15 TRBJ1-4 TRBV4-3 ASSQDARVRTNEKLF
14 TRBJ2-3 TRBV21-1 ASSPVPIRCTDTQY
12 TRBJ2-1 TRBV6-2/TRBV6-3 ASSYMAGGREQF
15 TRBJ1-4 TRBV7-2 ASSSPGQGLTNEKLF
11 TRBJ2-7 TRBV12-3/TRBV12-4 ASSLGPDYEQY
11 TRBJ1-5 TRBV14 ASSQDIDQPQH
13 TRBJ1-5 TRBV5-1 ASSLAPGSNQPQH
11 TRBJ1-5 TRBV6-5 ASTQQGPQPQH
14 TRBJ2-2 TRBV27 ASSLLGQGFPGELF
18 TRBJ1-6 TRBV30 ACSGDRGPDSPRRNSPLH
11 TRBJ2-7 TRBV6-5 ASSYSRLAGEY
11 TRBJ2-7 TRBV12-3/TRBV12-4 ASSLGAPGEQY
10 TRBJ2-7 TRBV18 ASSPESYEQY
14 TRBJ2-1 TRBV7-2 ASSSRDYPSYNEQF
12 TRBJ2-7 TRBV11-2 ASSPRAGDYEQY
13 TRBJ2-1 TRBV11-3 ASSLGDSFYNEQF
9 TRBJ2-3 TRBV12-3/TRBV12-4 AIQGGGAQY
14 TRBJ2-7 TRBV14 ASSRGTSGTSYEQY
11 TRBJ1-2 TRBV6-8 ASSPGMVSGYT
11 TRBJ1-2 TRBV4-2 ASSQGRDYGYT